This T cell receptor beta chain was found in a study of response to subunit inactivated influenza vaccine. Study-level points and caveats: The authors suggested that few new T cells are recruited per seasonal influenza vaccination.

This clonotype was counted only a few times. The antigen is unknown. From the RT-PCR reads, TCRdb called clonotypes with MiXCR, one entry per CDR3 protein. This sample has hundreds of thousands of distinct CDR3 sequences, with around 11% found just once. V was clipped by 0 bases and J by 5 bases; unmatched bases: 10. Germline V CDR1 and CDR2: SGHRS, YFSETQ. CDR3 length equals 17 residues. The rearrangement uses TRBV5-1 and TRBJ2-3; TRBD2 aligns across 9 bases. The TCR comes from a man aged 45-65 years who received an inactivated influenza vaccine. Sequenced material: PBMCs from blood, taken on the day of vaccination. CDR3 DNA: TGCGCCAGCAGCTTGGTCGGTAGCGGGGGCCGGGGAGATACGCAGTATTTT. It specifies CASSLVGSGGRGDTQYF.